This T cell receptor (beta chain) was sequenced for a study of sequential checkpoint blockade in melanoma. Study-wide background: Arm A got nivolumab then ipilimumab; arm B the reverse, 1:1. After both sequences, patients received maintenance nivolumab.

This clone occurred once. As to treatment: randomized to nivolumab then ipilimumab (arm A) or the reverse (arm B). Patients had received no earlier DNA-damaging chemotherapy. Sorted cells were live CD3+CD8+, lacking CD19 and CD56, from PBMCs. Sequencing used immunoSEQ multiplex PCR; TCRdb keeps in-frame clones, though not all of them. Among 30,000 to 35,000 clones listed, 82% were seen once. This sequence was found in a human donor with melanoma. The sequenced sample was CD8+ T cells sorted from blood (inferred from file names), obtained from a patient given nivolumab and ipilimumab in sequence.

DNA for the CDR3: TGTGCCAGCAGTTTCCTCCCTACAGGGGAGGTTTACAATGAGCAGTTCTTC. Its translation: CASSFLPTGEVYNEQFF. This chain links TRBV28 with TRBJ2-1, with D possibly TRBD1 on 7 matching bases. The ends were cut back, 3 bases at V and 4 bases at J, with 19 bases in the middle. The CDR3 is 17 residues long. From germline, CDR1 is MDHEN and CDR2 SYDVKM.